The 27 T cell receptor beta chains in this list originate from one sample, sequenced in a study of OX40 agonist ivuxolimab in advanced cancers. Produced via immunoSEQ multiplex PCR; TCRdb's table is partial and in-frame only. There are around 8,000 clones in the sample; around 91% occur only once, and approximately 4.4% lies in the top ten. Material: CD4+ or CD8+ T cells sorted from blood, obtained in a trial of the OX40 agonist ivuxolimab. All receptors come from an adult with an advanced solid tumor such as melanoma, head and neck, liver or kidney cancer.

The chain links TRBV9 to TRBJ2-1; D could derive from TRBD1 or TRBD2 (5 bases each). Germline CDR1 reads SGDLS; CDR2 reads YYNGEE. The CDR3 is made up of 13 amino acids. V was clipped by 3 bases and J by 7 bases, with 11 bases between them. The CDR3 DNA reads as TGTGCCAGCAGCGGGGGGTTTTGGAATGAGCAGTTCTTC. Translating it yields CASSGGFWNEQFF.

The chain has TRBV28 and TRBJ2-2; the D gene is possibly TRBD2 (6 bases). V dropped 8 bases and J dropped 1 base, with 17 bases sitting between them. Germline values: CDR1 MDHEN, CDR2 SYDVKM. This CDR3 contains 16 residues. CDR3 protein: CASQTRRDLNTGELFF. The CDR3, as DNA: TGTGCCAGCCAAACGAGGAGGGACCTGAACACCGGGGAGCTGTTTTTT. Filled out from reference TRBV28 and TRBJ2-2, the complete variable domain reads DVKVTQSSRYLVKRTGEKVFLECVQDMDHENMFWYRQDPGLGLRLIYFSYDVKMKEKGDIPEGYSVSREKKERFSLILESASTNQTSMYLCASQTRRDLNTGELFFGEGSRLTVL.

The chain combines TRBV29-1 with TRBJ2-5; 9 positions agree with TRBD1. Germline V gene data show CDR1 as SQVTM and CDR2 as ANQGSEA. The trim removed 6 bases at V and 2 bases at J, leaving 4 bases unmatched. The CDR3 sequence is 13 residues long. The CDR3 protein is CSVRDREQETQYF. The CDR3 nucleotides read TGCAGCGTCCGGGACAGGGAACAAGAGACCCAGTACTTC.

The V and J genes are TRBV7-6 and TRBJ2-3, with 7 bases lining up with TRBD2. The junction had 12 bases not matched to a gene; V was cut back by 1 base and J by 5 bases. This CDR3 is 17 amino acids long. The V gene's germline CDR1 is SGHVS and CDR2 FNYEAQ. The CDR3 sequence is CASSLVLGGSPGDTQYF. The CDR3 DNA follows: TGTGCCAGCAGCTTAGTTTTAGGCGGGAGCCCGGGAGATACGCAGTATTTT.

V and J are TRBV9 and TRBJ2-2; 8 nucleotides agree with TRBD1. The V segment lost 4 bases and the J segment 3 bases; nucleotides outside the gene matches: 11. This CDR3 spans 17 amino acids. CDR1 and CDR2 (germline): SGDLS, YYNGEE. DNA of the CDR3: TGTGCCAGCAGCCCCAGCAGCTCCAGGGGGCACACCGGGGAGCTGTTTTTT. This gives the protein CASSPSSSRGHTGELFF.

V usage is TRBV7-2 and J usage is TRBJ2-1; D uncertain. V lost 5 bases, J lost 1 base, and 3 bases lay in between. This CDR3 contains 12 residues. CDR1 SGHTA and CDR2 FQGNSA come from the germline V gene. CDR3 residues: CASSPSYNEQFF. In DNA, the CDR3 is TGTGCCAGCAGCCCGTCCTACAATGAGCAGTTCTTC.

This chain connects TRBV9 to TRBJ1-2, with D uncertain. The length of the CDR3 is 15 residues. The V end was cut by 0 bases, the J end by 0 bases, with 9 bases between. Germline V lookup: CDR1 SGDLS, CDR2 YYNGEE. For the CDR3, the DNA is TGTGCCAGCAGCGTAGGATCCTGGGCTAACTATGGCTACACCTTC. Residues: CASSVGSWANYGYTF.

The chain has TRBV10-3 and TRBJ2-1; D tentatively reads TRBD1 or TRBD2 (5 bases each). Deletions cut 2 bases from V and 5 bases from J, with 10 bases between. Germline CDR1 reads ENHRY; CDR2 reads SYGVKD. The CDR3 is 14 residues long. CDR3 amino acids: CAISERDEDNEQFF. Written as DNA, the CDR3 is TGTGCCATCAGTGAGAGGGACGAAGACAATGAGCAGTTCTTC.

The V gene is TRBV7-9, the J gene TRBJ1-1, with 8 bases that match TRBD1. Germline CDR1 and CDR2: SEHNR and FQNEAQ (reference sequence). The V gene end was trimmed by 4 bases and the J gene end by 6 bases; junction bases not matched to a gene: 7. CDR3 length: 14 residues. Here the CDR3 DNA reads TGTGCCAGCAGCTCGATCAGGGGGCTGGCTGAAGCTTTCTTT. Its protein is CASSSIRGLAEAFF.

The chain couples TRBV4-3 to TRBJ2-5; TRBD2 might be the D (5 bases). Germline-derived CDR1 and CDR2 are LGHNA and YSLEER. There are 14 residues in the CDR3. With 0 bases removed from V and 8 bases from J, the gap between germline ends came to 13 bases. The CDR3 region has the DNA TGCGCCAGCAGCCAAGATCTCACTTCGGGAACCCAGTACTTC. Its protein is CASSQDLTSGTQYF.

The CDR3 loop reads CASSNKRTGGEQFF. DNA for the CDR3: TGTGCCAGCAGCAATAAAAGGACAGGGGGTGAGCAGTTCTTC. The rearrangement links TRBV7-2 to TRBJ2-1, with 10 bases lining up with TRBD1. The junction had 7 bases not matched to a gene; V was cut back by 5 bases and J by 9 bases. CDR1 is SGHTA and CDR2 is FQGNSA in the germline V gene. This CDR3 is 14 amino acids long.

The chain uses TRBV5-8 and TRBJ2-4; D remains unclear. V lost 6 bases and J 7 bases, leaving 14 bases between the germline ends. Germline V gives CDR1 SGHTS, CDR2 YDEGEE. This CDR3 is built from 13 residues. The CDR3 nucleotides are TGTGCCAGCACATTAGCATTGCACAACATTCAGTACTTC. It yields the protein CASTLALHNIQYF.

The chain uses TRBV6-5 and TRBJ2-7, with TRBD1 matching 8 bases. After removal of 2 bases from V and 3 bases from J, the junction contained 6 bases not matched to a gene. CDR3 length: 15 residues. Germline V gives CDR1 MNHEY, CDR2 SVGAGI. The CDR3 loop reads CASSYRDRSYYEQYF. In DNA form, the CDR3 reads TGTGCCAGCAGTTACCGGGACAGGAGTTACTACGAGCAGTACTTC.

The chain joins TRBV9 to TRBJ2-1; D possibly corresponds to TRBD2 (6 bases). CDR3 length equals 14 residues. V was shortened by 5 bases and J by 1 base, with 10 bases between the two germline ends. The germline CDR1 and CDR2 sequences are SGDLS and YYNGEE. The CDR3 region is CASSRDWSYNEQFF. DNA of the CDR3: TGTGCCAGCAGTAGGGACTGGTCCTACAATGAGCAGTTCTTC.

CDR3 coding DNA: TGTGCCAGCCTAGAAAGCTCCTACAATGAGCAGTTCTTC. Amino acid sequence: CASLESSYNEQFF. The V call is TRBV6-1, the J call TRBJ2-1, with D uncertain. This CDR3 region has 13 residues. The V end lost 8 bases, the J end lost 0 bases, and 8 bases lay between the germline ends. From germline, CDR1 is MNHNS and CDR2 SASEGT.

This clone was observed a single time. For the CDR3, the DNA is TGTGCCAGCAGCCAGGGACAGGGTATCGGCTACGAGCAGTACGTC. Protein product: CASSQGQGIGYEQYV. This rearrangement joins TRBV7-2 to TRBJ2-7, with 9 bases identical to TRBD1. The CDR3 has 15 residues. V shed 5 bases and J 3 bases; nucleotides not matched to a gene: 8. The germline CDR1 and CDR2 sequences are SGHTA and FQGNSA.

The gene calls are TRBV5-1 and TRBJ1-1; no firm D call. This CDR3 has 14 amino acids. V lost 3 bases, J lost 1 base, and 10 bases lay in between. CDR1 is SGHRS and CDR2 is YFSETQ in the germline V gene. Here the CDR3 reads CASSYSPGNTEAFF. The CDR3 DNA reads as TGCGCCAGCAGCTACTCTCCGGGGAACACTGAAGCTTTCTTT.

The CDR3 bases are TGCGCCAGCAGTCCCGGGACGGACTACGAGCAGTACGTC. This translates into CASSPGTDYEQYV. The rearrangement joins TRBV23-1 to TRBJ2-7; D is possibly TRBD1 or TRBD2 (5 bases each). TRBV23-1 qualifies as an ORF whose function is uncertain. With 4 bases removed from V and 3 bases from J, the gap between germline ends came to 10 bases. The CDR3 is 13 residues long.

This chain connects TRBV25-1 to TRBJ2-2, with 15 bases matching TRBD2. The ends lost 2 bases at V and 5 bases at J; junction bases unmatched: 6. This CDR3 has 18 amino acids. Germline V gene lookup returns CDR1 MGHDK and CDR2 SYGVNS. CDR3 amino acids: CASSEGLAGGPWTGELFF. CDR3 coding DNA: TGTGCCAGCAGTGAAGGACTAGCGGGAGGGCCGTGGACCGGGGAGCTGTTTTTT.

The chain carries TRBV13 and TRBJ2-7; 11 bases agree with TRBD2. The V and J ends lost 4 bases and 0 bases, in that order; junction bases with no gene match: 5. This CDR3 region has 16 residues. Germline CDR1 PRHDT, CDR2 FYEKMQ (reference sequence). The CDR3 here is CASSSYGTSGSYEQYF. The CDR3 nucleotides are TGTGCCAGCAGCTCCTACGGGACTAGCGGCTCCTACGAGCAGTACTTC. The complete variable domain, with remaining parts taken from reference TRBV13 and TRBJ2-7, reads AAGVIQSPRHLIKEKRETATLKCYPIPRHDTVYWYQQGPGQDPQFLISFYEKMQSDKGSIPDRFSAQQFSDYHSELNMSSLELGDSALYFCASSSYGTSGSYEQYFGPGTRLTVT.

The chain links TRBV18 to TRBJ2-1; D not resolved. V lost 6 bases and J 3 bases, leaving 12 bases between the germline ends. Germline loops: CDR1 KGHSH, CDR2 LQKENI. The CDR3 has 14 residues. CDR3 sequence reads: CASSPAYNYNEQFF. CDR3 nucleotides: TGTGCCAGCTCCCCCGCTTATAACTACAATGAGCAGTTCTTC.

As DNA, the CDR3 is TGTGCCAGCAGCCCCTACTCTAGCGTAACACACTACGAGCAGTACTTC. It translates to CASSPYSSVTHYEQYF. The chain couples TRBV7-7 to TRBJ2-7, with a possible D match to TRBD2 (6 bases). Germline CDR1 is SSHAT and CDR2 is FNYEAQ (reference sequence). The CDR3 totals 16 residues. V shed 5 bases and J shed 3 bases, with 20 bases lying between them.

This rearrangement joins TRBV5-8 to TRBJ2-1; D not certain. The CDR3 has 11 amino acids. V lost 6 bases and J 7 bases, leaving 8 bases between the germline ends. Germline values: CDR1 SGHTS, CDR2 YDEGEE. The CDR3 reads CASMRYNEQFF. The DNA of the CDR3 is TGTGCCAGCATGCGGTATAATGAGCAGTTCTTC.

The V call is TRBV20-1, the J call TRBJ2-7, with no clear D. The CDR3 is made up of 11 amino acids. Per germline, CDR1 DFQATT and CDR2 SNEGSKA (reference sequence). V shed 0 bases and J shed 5 bases, with 5 bases lying between them. The CDR3, as DNA: TGCAGTGCTAGAGAGAACCACGAGCAGTACTTC. Its translation: CSARENHEQYF.

The chain combines TRBV6-1 with TRBJ1-5, with TRBD1 as a possible D gene (6 bases). Germline V gene lookup returns CDR1 MNHNS and CDR2 SASEGT. With 6 bases removed from V and 6 bases from J, the gap between germline ends came to 12 bases. The CDR3 is 13 residues long. The CDR3 loop is CASRGGGGQPQHF. The CDR3 nucleotides read TGTGCCAGCAGAGGGGGGGGTGGTCAGCCCCAGCATTTT.

This CDR3 reads CASSQDLVSSYEQYF. CDR3 bases: TGTGCCAGCAGCCAAGACTTGGTCTCCTCCTACGAGCAGTACTTC. This sequence joins TRBV4-2 and TRBJ2-7; unclear D gene. CDR1 is LGHNA, CDR2 YNFKEQ, per germline. Trimming took off 0 bases at V and 0 bases at J, with 9 bases between the two ends. This CDR3 region has 15 residues.

The chain recombines TRBV19 with TRBJ1-2; tentative D call: TRBD1 (5 bases). CDR1 is LNHDA, CDR2 SQIVND, per germline (reference sequence). V lost 7 bases and J 4 bases, leaving 19 bases between the germline ends. The CDR3 contains 15 residues. The CDR3 loop reads CASTTGPGGVYGYTF. For the CDR3, the DNA is TGTGCCAGTACTACAGGACCGGGAGGGGTCTATGGCTACACCTTC.